This TCR beta chain was obtained from a study of molecular identifiers for immune sequencing clone quantification. In the study overall: Five portions were made in replicates from RNA of around 20,000 or 100,000 naive CD8 cells, and four underwent sequencing.

Previously reported methods and listed TCR primers produced the bulk TCR libraries. TCRdb independently ran MiXCR on the PCR reads; one entry per CDR3 protein. The table records tens of thousands of distinct CDR3 sequences, approximately 22% of them present only once. This clonotype came up many times. The V gene lost 4 bases and the J gene lost 2 bases, with 7 bases spanning the gap. Germline CDR1 and CDR2: SEHNR and FQNEAQ (reference sequence). This CDR3 region has 13 residues. The TCR originated in a human donor in good health. Some libraries in this study had Jurkat cell RNA spiked in. The chain employs TRBV7-9 and TRBJ2-3, with unresolved D. The sequenced sample was naive CD8+ T cells from blood, with Jurkat cell RNA spiked in. Subset here: FACS-sorted CD8+CD4-CCR7+CD45RA+ naive T cells. In DNA form, the CDR3 reads TGTGCCAGCAGCTCCCCCAACACAGATACGCAGTATTTT. Protein sequence: CASSSPNTDTQYF.